This entry lists 11 T cell receptor beta chains sequenced from one sample in a study of response to subunit inactivated influenza vaccine. A single record per CDR3 protein comes from TCRdb applying MiXCR to the RT-PCR reads. The table records roughly 290,000 distinct CDR3 sequences, just over 20% of them present only once. Sequencing was performed on PBMCs from blood, taken less than 22 months after vaccination. The receptors were gathered from a man aged 50 to 75 who received an inactivated influenza vaccine.

This clonotype came up many times. This chain uses TRBV20-1 with TRBJ1-3; D gene unclear. V lost 1 base to trimming and J lost 5 bases, with 12 bases between them. Germline CDR1 DFQATT, CDR2 SNEGSKA (reference sequence). The CDR3 is made up of 14 amino acids. The CDR3, as DNA: TGCAGTGCTAGAGTAGGTGTTCCCCGAAACACCATATATTTT. Its translation is CSARVGVPRNTIYF.

This clonotype has only a few counts. The chain recombines TRBV29-1 with TRBJ2-7; D not certain. Between the trimmed V and J ends, which lost 4 bases and 2 bases, there was a span of 15 bases. Germline CDR1 and CDR2: SQVTM and ANQGSEA. This CDR3 comprises 14 residues. CDR3 protein: CSVVVGTSPYEQYF. DNA for the CDR3: TGCAGCGTTGTGGTAGGTACCAGTCCCTACGAGCAGTACTTC.

On this clonotype itself: The junction does not match germline at one end; this may be a read error. The rearrangement links TRBV5-1 to TRBJ2-7, with 7 nucleotides matching TRBD1. Germline-derived CDR1 and CDR2 are SGHRS and YFSETQ. The length of the CDR3 is 16 residues. As DNA, the CDR3 is TGCGCCAGCAGCCCGAATGACAGGGTAATCTCCAACGAGCAGTACTTC. This translates into CASSPNDRVISNEQYF.

This chain uses TRBV7-8 with TRBJ1-2; D may be TRBD1 (6 bases). The CDR3 is 13 amino acids. V lost 5 bases, J lost 2 bases, and 9 bases lay in between. Germline V gene data show CDR1 as SGHVS and CDR2 as FQNEAQ. This CDR3 reads CASSRGGNYGYTF. The CDR3 region has the DNA TGTGCCAGCAGCCGAGGGGGGAACTATGGCTACACCTTC.

The sample holds a few counts of this clonotype. The rearrangement uses TRBV29-1 and TRBJ2-1, with 12 bases lining up with TRBD1. The junction had 7 bases not matched to a gene; V was cut back by 4 bases and J by 6 bases. This CDR3 spans 15 amino acids. Per the germline V gene, CDR1 is SQVTM and CDR2 is ANQGSEA. CDR3 sequence reads: CSVVSPGQGANEQFF. The CDR3 DNA reads as TGCAGCGTTGTTAGTCCGGGACAGGGGGCCAATGAGCAGTTCTTC.

This clonotype was seen at least ten times. The chain combines TRBV27 with TRBJ2-1, with a possible D match to TRBD2 (6 bases). The germline CDR1 and CDR2 sequences are MNHEY and SMNVEV (reference sequence). The CDR3 sequence is 14 residues long. V was cut by 8 bases and J by 3 bases, with 14 bases left in between. CDR3 in DNA: TGTGCCAGCCGCCCCGGGACTTACTACAATGAGCAGTTCTTC. It is translated as CASRPGTYYNEQFF.

This clonotype was recorded a few times. V usage is TRBV4-2 and J usage is TRBJ1-6, with unresolved D. Germline V CDR1 and CDR2: LGHNA, YNFKEQ. This CDR3 spans 15 amino acids. V was shortened by 0 bases and J by 8 bases, with 11 bases between the two germline ends. Here the CDR3 DNA reads TGTGCCAGCAGCCAAGAACCCCCTGGCGATTCACCCCTCCACTTT. This codes for CASSQEPPGDSPLHF.

The chain recombines TRBV12-3 or TRBV12-4 with TRBJ2-7; D perhaps matches TRBD2 (5 bases). The CDR3 has 14 residues. Trimming removed 0 bases at V and 0 bases at J, with 6 bases between. CDR3 in amino acids: CASSLADFSYEQYF. In nucleotides, the CDR3 is TGTGCCAGCAGTTTAGCGGACTTCTCCTACGAGCAGTACTTC.

The table lists this clonotype with many counts. This chain links TRBV5-4 with TRBJ1-2; D gene ambiguous. Trimming cost V 0 bases and J 2 bases, with 8 bases left between them. This CDR3 contains 14 residues. Germline V gene data show CDR1 as SGHNT and CDR2 as YYREEE (reference sequence). The CDR3 reads CASSLEEENYGYTF. The DNA for the CDR3 is TGTGCCAGCAGCTTGGAGGAGGAAAACTATGGCTACACCTTC.

This clonotype showed up many times. The chain carries TRBV12-3 or TRBV12-4 and TRBJ1-3; D uncertain. Trimming removed 5 bases at V and 4 bases at J, with 12 bases between. The CDR3 length is 14 residues. The CDR3 nucleotides read TGTGCCAGCAGTGACTCCGGGGTAGGAAACACCATATATTTT. Translating it yields CASSDSGVGNTIYF.

This clonotype was observed at least ten times. The V and J genes are TRBV5-1 and TRBJ1-1, with 9 positions matching TRBD1. V trimming: 5 bases; J trimming: 6 bases; junction bases outside the gene matches: 11. The CDR3 has 15 residues. In germline, CDR1 is SGHRS, CDR2 YFSETQ. CDR3 residues: CASRDTRQGVAEAFF. CDR3 DNA: TGCGCCAGCAGAGATACCCGACAGGGGGTTGCTGAAGCTTTCTTT.